Given below is one TCR beta chain in context. Its cognate antigen is unknown. The sample belongs to a study of PD-1 blockade in classical Hodgkin lymphoma. Data came from immunoSEQ multiplex PCR; TCRdb stores just in-frame clones and leaves some out. In the table there are approximately 44,000 clones, about 71% of which are singletons. Broader study findings: In CD4+ cells, TCR diversity went up significantly by C4D1, but in CD8+ cells it did not.

After autologous stem cell transplantation all patients relapsed, and prior brentuximab vedotin exposure differed between cohorts. The CDR3 consists of 16 residues. CDR1 and CDR2 from the germline V gene are KGHSH and LQKENI. V lost 2 bases and J lost 3; bases outside the gene matches: 9. The V and J genes are TRBV18 and TRBJ1-1, with TRBD1 identical over 7 bases. The sequences come from peripheral blood mononuclear cells (PBMCs), collected at baseline. The receptor's source is a human donor with classical Hodgkin lymphoma. The CDR3 region has the DNA TGTGCCAGCTCACCAAGGGCAGGGGGTACGGACACTGAAGCTTTCTTT. Encoded protein: CASSPRAGGTDTEAFF.